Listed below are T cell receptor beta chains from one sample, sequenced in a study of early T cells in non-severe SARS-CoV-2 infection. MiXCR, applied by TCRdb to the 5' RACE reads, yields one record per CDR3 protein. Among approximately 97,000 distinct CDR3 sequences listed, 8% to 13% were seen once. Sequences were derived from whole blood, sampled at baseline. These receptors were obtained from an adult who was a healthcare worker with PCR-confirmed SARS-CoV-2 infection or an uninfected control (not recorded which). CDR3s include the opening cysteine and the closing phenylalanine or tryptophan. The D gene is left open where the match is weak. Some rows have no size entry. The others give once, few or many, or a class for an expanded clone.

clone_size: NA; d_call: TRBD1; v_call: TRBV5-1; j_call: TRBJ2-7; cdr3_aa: CASRPGTGAFYEQYF; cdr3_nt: TGCGCCAGCAGACCCGGGACAGGGGCTTTTTACGAGCAGTACTTC
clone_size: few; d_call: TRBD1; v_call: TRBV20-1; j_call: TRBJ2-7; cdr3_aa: CSARPSGTGAYEQYF; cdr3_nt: TGCAGTGCTAGGCCTTCCGGGACAGGGGCCTACGAGCAGTACTTC
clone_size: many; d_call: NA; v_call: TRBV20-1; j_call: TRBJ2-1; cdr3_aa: CSAQDRVSYNEQFF; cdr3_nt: TGCAGTGCTCAGGACAGAGTGTCCTACAATGAGCAGTTCTTC
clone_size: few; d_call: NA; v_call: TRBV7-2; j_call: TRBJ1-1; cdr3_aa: CASSQSPGTRNTEAFF; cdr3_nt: TGTGCCAGCAGCCAAAGTCCCGGGACAAGAAACACTGAAGCTTTCTTT
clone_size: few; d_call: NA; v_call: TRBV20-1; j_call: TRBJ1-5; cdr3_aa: CSARQGSNQPQHF; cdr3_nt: TGCAGTGCTAGACAGGGGAGCAATCAGCCCCAGCATTTT
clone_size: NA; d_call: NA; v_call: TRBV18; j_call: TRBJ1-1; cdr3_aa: CASSPGESRYTEAFF; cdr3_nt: TGTGCCAGCTCACCAGGGGAATCTAGGTACACTGAAGCTTTCTTT
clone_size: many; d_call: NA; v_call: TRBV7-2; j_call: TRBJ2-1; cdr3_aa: CASSLVGYGGEQFF; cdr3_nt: TGTGCCAGCAGCTTAGTGGGGTATGGTGGTGAGCAGTTCTTC
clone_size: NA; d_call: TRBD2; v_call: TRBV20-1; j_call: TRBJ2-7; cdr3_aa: CSALTSGIPYF; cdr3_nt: TGCAGTGCTCTTACTAGCGGGATACCGTACTTC
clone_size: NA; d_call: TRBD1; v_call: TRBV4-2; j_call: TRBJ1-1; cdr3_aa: CASSLMTGMNTEAFF; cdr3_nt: TGTGCCAGCAGCCTGATGACAGGGATGAACACTGAAGCTTTCTTT
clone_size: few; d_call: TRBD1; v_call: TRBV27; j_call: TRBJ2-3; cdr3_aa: CASSLLQGGTDTQYF; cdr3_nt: TGTGCCAGCAGTTTATTACAGGGGGGCACAGATACGCAGTATTTT
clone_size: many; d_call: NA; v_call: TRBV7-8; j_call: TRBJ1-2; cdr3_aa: CASIQGVAPRNYGYTF; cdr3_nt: TGTGCCAGCATCCAAGGAGTGGCGCCACGCAACTATGGCTACACCTTC
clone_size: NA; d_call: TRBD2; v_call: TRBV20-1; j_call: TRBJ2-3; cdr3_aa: CSAAPGLADTQYF; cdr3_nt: TGCAGTGCTGCCCCGGGACTAGCAGATACGCAGTATTTT
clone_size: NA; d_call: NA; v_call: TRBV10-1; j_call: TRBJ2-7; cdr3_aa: CASSGSSSYEQYF; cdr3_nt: TGCGCCAGCAGTGGGTCCAGCTCCTACGAGCAGTACTTC
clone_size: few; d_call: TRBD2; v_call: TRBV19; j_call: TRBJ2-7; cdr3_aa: CASSISAGGRSEQYF; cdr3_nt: TGTGCCAGTAGTATCTCCGCGGGAGGGCGTAGCGAGCAGTACTTC
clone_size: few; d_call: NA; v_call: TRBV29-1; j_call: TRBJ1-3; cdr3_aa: CSVWGMGGNTIYF; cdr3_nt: TGCAGCGTTTGGGGCATGGGTGGAAACACCATATATTTT
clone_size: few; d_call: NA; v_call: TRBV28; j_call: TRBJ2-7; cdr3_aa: CASRTQGLSYEQYF; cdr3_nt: TGTGCCAGCAGAACACAGGGTTTATCCTACGAGCAGTACTTC
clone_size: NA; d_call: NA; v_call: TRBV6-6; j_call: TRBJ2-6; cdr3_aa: CASSLGWAGANVLTF; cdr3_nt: TGTGCCAGCAGTCTTGGTTGGGCTGGGGCCAACGTCCTGACTTTC
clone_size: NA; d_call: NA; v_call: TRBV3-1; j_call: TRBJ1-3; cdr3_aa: CASSLLRDISGNTIYF; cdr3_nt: TGTGCCAGCAGCCTCCTTCGCGACATCTCTGGAAACACCATATATTTT
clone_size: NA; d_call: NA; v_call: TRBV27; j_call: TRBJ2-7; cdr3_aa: CASSFSPARTYEQYF; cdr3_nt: TGTGCCAGCAGTTTTAGCCCAGCGCGCACCTACGAGCAGTACTTC
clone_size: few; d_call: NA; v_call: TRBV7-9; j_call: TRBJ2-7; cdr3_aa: CASSPRGTYIQYF; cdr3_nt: TGTGCCAGCAGCCCAAGGGGAACCTATATTCAGTACTTC